This TCR beta chain came from a study of regulatory T cells in long-lasting Graves disease. Time point defined: newly diagnosed GD, antithyroid drugs for less than 3 months. Preparation of the TCR library used RNA extracted from PBMCs. V lost 4 bases to trimming and J lost 5 bases; unmatched junction nucleotides: 7. The CDR3 sequence is 16 residues long. CDR1 and CDR2 from the germline V gene are SGHTA and FQGNSA. This clonotype was counted between two and nine times. Through Arm-PCR of CDR3 regions and iRepertoire HTBI primers, TCR beta libraries were built. TCRdb processed the multiplex PCR reads anew with MiXCR; each CDR3 protein has one entry. The sample holds roughly 260,000 distinct CDR3 sequences; 15% to 20% are singletons and the top ten take less than 15%. These data are also associated with another study on T cells in Graves' hyperthyroidism and ophthalmopathy.

Material: peripheral blood mononuclear cells (PBMCs), obtained at new diagnosis, from a patient treated with antithyroid drugs. The source is a woman younger than 45 with Graves disease. The genes are TRBV7-2 and TRBJ2-2; 10 positions match TRBD2. CDR3 amino acids: CASSSSGGASTGELFF. The CDR3, as DNA: TGTGCCAGCAGCTCAAGCGGGGGGGCCAGTACCGGGGAGCTGTTTTTT.